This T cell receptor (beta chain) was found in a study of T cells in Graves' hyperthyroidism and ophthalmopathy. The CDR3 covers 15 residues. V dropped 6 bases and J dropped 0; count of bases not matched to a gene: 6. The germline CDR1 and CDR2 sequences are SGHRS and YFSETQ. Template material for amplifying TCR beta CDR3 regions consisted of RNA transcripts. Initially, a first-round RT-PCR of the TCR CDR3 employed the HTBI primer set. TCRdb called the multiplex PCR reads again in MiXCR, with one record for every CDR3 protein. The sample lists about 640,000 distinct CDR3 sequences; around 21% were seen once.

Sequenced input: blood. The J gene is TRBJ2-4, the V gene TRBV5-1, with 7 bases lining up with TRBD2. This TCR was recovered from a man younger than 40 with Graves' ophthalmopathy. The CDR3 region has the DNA TGCGCCAGCATGAGCGGGGACCTAGCCAAAAACATTCAGTACTTC. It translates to CASMSGDLAKNIQYF.